Detailed here is one T cell receptor beta chain. Its antigen is as yet unknown. The entry originates in a study of OX40 agonist ivuxolimab in advanced cancers. The study, taken as a whole, reports: On average, CD8+ T cells showed a greater number of expanded clones than CD4+.

TCRdb keeps only in-frame clones here, not all; method: immunoSEQ multiplex PCR. The table includes about 110,000 clones, 85% to 95% detected once. CDR3 size: 17 residues. Autoimmune disease history or systemic immunosuppression led to patient exclusion. The V and J genes are TRBV21-1 and TRBJ2-7; the table calls TRBD2, which could not be checked here. TRBV21-1 is assigned pseudogene status. The sample was CD4+ or CD8+ T cells sorted from blood, taken in a trial of the OX40 agonist ivuxolimab. The sequence derives from an adult with an advanced solid tumor such as melanoma, head and neck, liver or kidney cancer. The CDR3 loop reads CDGLGLAGEISSYEQYF. CDR3 nucleotide sequence: TGTGATGGTCTTGGACTAGCGGGCGAGATCAGCTCCTACGAGCAGTACTTC.